The present T cell receptor beta chain was sequenced within a study of persistence of HIV-infected CD4 T cells. The libraries were made with immunoSEQ version 4 in survey mode. Genomic DNA was diluted to around 10 ng/uL, up to 1 ug per sample. Some clones are missing from TCRdb's copy, which holds only in-frame ones; the method was immunoSEQ multiplex PCR. Of approximately 35,000 clones in the sample, around four fifths were seen once. About this clone: No antigen is known for it.

This CDR3 contains 14 residues. V lost 3 bases and J 4 bases, leaving 10 bases between the germline ends. In germline, CDR1 is KGHSH, CDR2 LQKENI. Study-level findings and limits: TCR analyses could not target the rare provirus-carrying CMV-responding cells. Compared with CD3/CD28-stimulated cells, CMV- and Gag-responding cells showed lower TCRbeta richness.

Lysates of CMV-infected fibroblasts at 9.5 to 10 ug/mL stimulated these cells. Memory cells lacking CD40L and CD69 with high CD45RO were sorted. The receptor was isolated from an adult man with HIV who was CMV-seropositive. The source was CD4+ T cells sorted from PBMCs after roughly 18-hour stimulation, collected from a patient who received antiretroviral therapy. The rearrangement uses TRBV18 and TRBJ1-5; D is unresolved. The CDR3 DNA sequence: TGTGCCAGCTCACCCACGTCGGGGAATCAGCCCCAGCATTTT. This translates into CASSPTSGNQPQHF.